In its sample, the clone carrying this T cell receptor beta chain was seen many times. Its specificity is unknown. The data belong to a study of T cells after yellow fever vaccination. Looking at the study overall: Where fractions had low cell numbers, libraries were prepared from them with the SMART-Seq v4 Ultra Low Input RNA kit.

One entry per CDR3 protein results from TCRdb running MiXCR on the 5' RACE reads. The sample shows roughly 310,000 distinct CDR3 sequences, 8.5% to 9% of them seen only once. The V gene lost 3 bases and the J gene lost 2 bases, with 12 bases spanning the gap. The CDR3 spans 15 residues. Overall study findings and caveats: The secondary T-cell response peaked on day 5, not day 15, but was weaker. A large majority of primary-vaccination clones showed up again after the booster (about 96% CD4, 75% to 90% CD8).

The clonotype originates from a man aged 18 to 29 who received the YFV17D yellow fever vaccine. V is TRBV12-3 or TRBV12-4 and J is TRBJ2-3, with D unclear. The specimen was PBMCs, collected on the day of the first yellow fever vaccination. The DNA for the CDR3 is TGTGCCAGCAGTTTTACTTTCGGGTTCACAGATACGCAGTATTTT. Translation gives CASSFTFGFTDTQYF.